The 3 T cell receptor beta chains presented below share a single source sample, sequenced in a study of Ad26.COV2.S vaccination and SARS-CoV-2 variants. Treatment described: 19 received Ad26.COV2.S at low or high dose, single or two shots; a few received placebo; per-sample allocation not given. Collection of samples fell on day 63 after the first vaccine or placebo injection. Data came from immunoSEQ multiplex PCR; TCRdb stores just in-frame clones and leaves some out. The sample includes 300,000 to 400,000 clones, about 88% of them seen just once. The material sequenced was peripheral blood, taken in a trial of Ad26.COV2.S vaccine versus placebo. These receptor sequences come from a person aged 18 to 59 who received the Ad26.COV2.S COVID-19 vaccine or a placebo.

The V and J genes are TRBV6-5 and TRBJ2-4; TRBD2 matches 8 bases. The CDR3 runs to 15 residues. V lost 7 bases to trimming and J lost 2 bases; unmatched junction nucleotides: 7. CDR1 and CDR2 (germline): MNHEY, SVGAGI. The CDR3 sequence: CASTYGGASKNIQYF. Written as DNA, the CDR3 is TGTGCCAGCACCTACGGGGGGGCTTCCAAAAACATTCAGTACTTC.

V is TRBV5-1 and J is TRBJ2-1; D perhaps matches TRBD2 (5 bases). CDR1 and CDR2 (germline): SGHRS, YFSETQ. This CDR3 spans 14 amino acids. V lost 7 bases, J lost 0 bases, and 11 bases lay in between. CDR3 residues: CASGRETSYNEQFF. The DNA of the CDR3 is TGCGCCAGCGGAAGGGAGACCTCCTACAATGAGCAGTTCTTC.

The chain carries TRBV4-3 and TRBJ2-3; TRBD2 matches at 7 bases. This CDR3 contains 16 residues. Germline CDR1 is LGHNA and CDR2 is YSLEER. V lost 0 bases, J lost 1 base, and 4 bases stayed unmatched. DNA for the CDR3: TGCGCCAGCAGCCAAGAGTATACTAGCGGCACAGATACGCAGTATTTT. The encoded protein is CASSQEYTSGTDTQYF.